These 22 T cell receptor beta chains share one sample of origin, sequenced in a study of tumor-infiltrating lymphocytes in oesophageal squamous cell carcinoma. TCRdb reprocessed the PCR reads via MiXCR and lists one record per CDR3 protein. The sample has about 10,000 distinct CDR3 sequences, 45% to 65% seen once; the top ten hold approximately 39%. The sample taken for sequencing was esophageal tumor tissue. These receptors originate from a female donor with esophageal squamous cell carcinoma.

This clonotype was counted many times. A much larger clone lies a single base off, so this may be a read error. The CDR3 DNA sequence: TGTGCCAGCAGCACAGGGGGCGAGCAGTTCTTC. Translating gives CASSTGGEQFF. The chain uses TRBV7-6 and TRBJ2-1; 9 bases are shared with TRBD1. CDR1 is SGHVS, CDR2 FNYEAQ, per germline. CDR3 length equals 11 residues. J lost 10 bases, V lost 5 bases, and 0 bases had no gene match.

This clonotype counts as medium-sized (0.01 to 0.1%). The rearrangement joins TRBV7-8 to TRBJ2-7; D is perhaps TRBD1 (6 bases). Germline V lookup: CDR1 SGHVS, CDR2 FQNEAQ. This CDR3 has 14 residues. The V and J ends lost 0 bases and 3 bases respectively, with 9 bases between them. The chain's CDR3 is CASSLAQGRYEQYF. The CDR3 nucleotides read TGTGCCAGCAGCTTAGCACAGGGACGCTACGAGCAGTACTTC.

The rearrangement links TRBV7-6 to TRBJ2-3; TRBD2 matches at 9 bases. TRBJ2-1 explains the end of the DNA better; the J call may be wrong. Germline CDR1 is SGHVS and CDR2 is FNYEAQ. The length of the CDR3 is 14 residues. The CDR3 sequence: CASSGTSNYNEQFF. DNA for the CDR3: TGTGCCAGCAGCGGGACTAGCAATTACAATGAGCAGTTCTTC.

As for this clonotype: A read error may be the cause here, since a much bigger clone is one base away. This chain's CDR3 is CASSAQGARANYGYTF. For the CDR3, the DNA is TGTGCCAGCAGTGCACAGGGGGCCCGAGCTAACTATGGCTACACCTTC. The chain recombines TRBV2 with TRBJ1-2; 9 nucleotides align to TRBD1. The germline CDR1 and CDR2 sequences are SNHLY and FYNNEI. V was clipped by 4 bases and J by 0 bases; unmatched bases: 6. The CDR3 is 16 amino acids.

V usage is TRBV7-2 and J usage is TRBJ2-5, with 10 bases matching TRBD2. Trimming cost V 2 bases and J 5 bases; bases outside gene matches: 5. CDR1 is SGHTA, CDR2 FQGNSA, per germline. The CDR3 length is 15 residues. In DNA, the CDR3 is TGTGCCAGCAGCTTATGGACTAGCGGTGGCGAGACCCAGTACTTC. It translates to CASSLWTSGGETQYF.

This chain links TRBV7-6 with TRBJ2-4; no firm D call. The DNA matches TRBJ2-6 better at its end, which makes the J call doubtful. The germline gives CDR1 SGHVS, CDR2 FNYEAQ. The CDR3 length is 12 residues. The CDR3 DNA reads as TGTGCCAGCAGCTTAACCGGCAACGTCCTGACTTTC. It encodes CASSLTGNVLTF.

This sequence joins TRBV6-1 and TRBJ2-5, with a tentative D call TRBD2 (5 bases). Germline CDR1 MNHNS, CDR2 SASEGT. The CDR3 has 15 residues. Trimming took 1 base from V and 4 from J, leaving 13 bases between them. The DNA for the CDR3 is TGTGCCAGCAGTGAAGGCTTAGGAGCGGTAGAGACCCAGTACTTC. This encodes CASSEGLGAVETQYF.

This chain uses TRBV11-2 with TRBJ2-3, with D hard to call. V dropped 1 base and J dropped 2 bases, with 10 bases sitting between them. This CDR3 is 15 amino acids long. From germline, CDR1 is SGHAT and CDR2 FQNNGV. The CDR3 nucleotides are TGTGCCAGCAGCTTAGGGTTTGCTATCACAGATACGCAGTATTTT. Amino acid sequence: CASSLGFAITDTQYF.

This clonotype was picked up a small number of times. The chain uses TRBV7-9 and TRBJ2-1; 7 bases agree with TRBD2. This CDR3 region has 14 residues. Germline V lookup: CDR1 SEHNR, CDR2 FQNEAQ (reference sequence). The V gene end was trimmed by 0 bases and the J gene end by 4 bases; junction bases not matched to a gene: 0. The CDR3 region is CASSLALAYNEQFF. For the CDR3, the DNA is TGTGCCAGCAGCTTAGCACTAGCGTACAATGAGCAGTTCTTC. The full variable domain, in which reference TRBV7-9 and TRBJ2-1 provide the parts outside the CDR3, is DTGVSQNPRHKITKRGQNVTFRCDPISEHNRLYWYRQTLGQGPEFLTYFQNEAQLEKSRLLSDRFSAERPKGSFSTLEIQRTEQGDSAMYLCASSLALAYNEQFFGPGTRLTVL.

This clonotype occurred many times. The V and J genes are TRBV6-1 and TRBJ2-7; 10 bases match TRBD2. Gene TRBJ2-5 matches the end of the DNA better, so the J call may be wrong. This CDR3 contains 15 residues. Looked up from germline, CDR1 is MNHNS and CDR2 is SASEGT. The CDR3: CASSWEAGGGKTQYF. The CDR3 bases are TGTGCCAGCAGTTGGGAAGCGGGAGGGGGGAAGACCCAGTACTTC.

This clonotype was seen only once. The V and J genes are TRBV6-6 and TRBJ2-5, with 8 nucleotides matching TRBD1. Germline V gene lookup returns CDR1 MNHNY and CDR2 SVGAGI (reference sequence). V was pared by 1 base and J by 2 bases, with 3 bases of the junction left unmatched. This CDR3 has 15 residues. CDR3: CASSYFGQGQETQYF. The DNA for the CDR3 is TGTGCCAGCAGTTACTTTGGACAGGGACAAGAGACCCAGTACTTC.

Sample share makes this clonotype large. V and J are TRBV6-6 and TRBJ2-3; 7 bases are shared with TRBD1. The CDR3 totals 16 residues. Germline lookup yields CDR1 MNHNY and CDR2 SVGAGI (reference sequence). Trimming took 0 bases from V and 2 from J; bases not matched to a gene: 5. The CDR3 reads CASSYSGGRATDTQYF. The DNA of the CDR3 is TGTGCCAGCAGTTACTCAGGGGGCCGCGCCACAGATACGCAGTATTTT.

This clonotype has ten or more counts. The genes are TRBV6-6 and TRBJ2-1; D ambiguous. CDR3 size: 15 residues. Trimming removed 2 bases at V and 10 bases at J, with 18 bases between. Germline values: CDR1 MNHNY, CDR2 SVGAGI (reference sequence). The CDR3 nucleotides are TGTGCCAGCAGTTACACGGACGGATCTCCCTACGAGCAGTTCTTC. Translation: CASSYTDGSPYEQFF.

This clonotype was seen a few times. The genes are TRBV29-1 and TRBJ2-3, with 14 bases that match TRBD2. This CDR3 is built from 17 residues. CDR1 is SQVTM and CDR2 is ANQGSEA in the germline V gene. With V trimmed by 4 bases and J by 4 bases, 10 bases remained unmatched. Written as DNA, the CDR3 is TGCAGCGTTGGGGGTCGACTAGCGGGAGGGCCAGCAGATACGCAGTATTTT. Translation gives CSVGGRLAGGPADTQYF.

This clonotype showed up just a few times. This sequence joins TRBV4-1 and TRBJ1-3; D gene uncertain. Per germline, CDR1 MGHRA and CDR2 YSYEKL. Trimming removed 4 bases from V and 2 bases from J, with 15 bases in between. This CDR3 contains 16 residues. The CDR3 nucleotides are TGCGCCAGCAGCCCTCTGCAAAAGACTACTGGAAACACCATATATTTT. Its protein product is CASSPLQKTTGNTIYF.

This clonotype was found many times. This chain links TRBV7-6 with TRBJ2-1; maybe TRBD2 (6 bases). The CDR3 runs 16 residues. Germline-derived CDR1 and CDR2 are SGHVS and FNYEAQ. With 3 bases removed from V and 0 bases from J, the gap between germline ends came to 12 bases. CDR3 nucleotide sequence: TGTGCCAGCAGCTTTTTAACGGGAGACTCCTACAATGAGCAGTTCTTC. Protein: CASSFLTGDSYNEQFF. The full variable domain, its missing parts supplied by reference TRBV7-6 and TRBJ2-1, is GAGVSQSPRYKVTKRGQDVALRCDPISGHVSLYWYRQALGQGPEFLTYFNYEAQQDKSGLPNDRFSAERPEGSISTLTIQRTEQRDSAMYRCASSFLTGDSYNEQFFGPGTRLTVL.

The V call is TRBV7-9, the J call TRBJ2-3, with 8 bases aligning to TRBD2. The DNA end lines up better with TRBJ2-7; the J call may be wrong. CDR1 is SEHNR and CDR2 is FQNEAQ in the germline V gene (reference sequence). This CDR3 is 16 amino acids long. CDR3 protein: CASSQIGGGFYNEQYF. For the CDR3, the DNA is TGTGCCAGCAGCCAGATCGGCGGGGGGTTCTACAATGAGCAGTACTTC.

At least ten counts were recorded for this clonotype. This chain connects TRBV5-4 to TRBJ2-7; TRBD2 matches at 7 bases. The germline CDR1 and CDR2 sequences are SGHNT and YYREEE (reference sequence). CDR3 size: 13 residues. The trim removed 5 bases at V and 1 base at J, leaving 3 bases unmatched. CDR3 DNA: TGTGCCAGCAGTCGCGGGGGATCCTACGAGCAGTACTTC. This encodes CASSRGGSYEQYF. Variable domain in full (rest from reference TRBV5-4 and TRBJ2-7): ETGVTQSPTHLIKTRGQQVTLRCSSQSGHNTVSWYQQALGQGPQFIFQYYREEENGRGNFPPRFSGLQFPNYSSELNVNALELDDSALYLCASSRGGSYEQYFGPGTRLTVT.

The rearrangement joins TRBV7-4 to TRBJ2-6; 9 nucleotides align to TRBD1. The end of the DNA is better explained by TRBJ2-5, so the J call may be wrong. The CDR3 length is 14 residues. The germline V gene has CDR1 SGHVT and CDR2 SQSDAQ. CDR3: CASSDRGLMETQYF. CDR3 bases: TGTGCCAGCAGCGACAGGGGGTTAATGGAGACCCAGTACTTC.

This chain connects TRBV28 to TRBJ1-1; no clear D gene. The germline V gene encodes CDR1 MDHEN and CDR2 SYDVKM. This CDR3 region has 14 residues. The germline V and J ends were trimmed by 4 bases and 2 bases, with 11 bases remaining between them. In DNA form, the CDR3 reads TGTGCCAGCAGTTCCCCCGCAGCAAACACTGAAGCTTTCTTT. As protein: CASSSPAANTEAFF.

This clonotype appeared a few times. The chain combines TRBV19 with TRBJ1-2; TRBD1 aligns across 10 bases. J lost 8 bases, V lost 8 bases, and 5 bases had no gene match. CDR1 is LNHDA and CDR2 is SQIVND in the germline V gene (reference sequence). CDR3 length: 12 amino acids. CDR3: CASSTGGRGYTF. DNA of the CDR3: TGTGCCAGTTCGACAGGGGGCAGGGGCTACACCTTC.

This chain connects TRBV12-3 or TRBV12-4 to TRBJ2-1, with D possibly TRBD1 on 6 matching bases. The J call may be incorrect, as the DNA end agrees better with TRBJ2-7. This CDR3 spans 16 amino acids. The CDR3 sequence is CASSLVNVGTIYEQYF. The CDR3 DNA reads as TGTGCCAGCAGTTTAGTTAATGTAGGGACAATCTACGAGCAGTACTTC.